Described below is a single TCR beta chain sequence and its context. This specimen comes from a study of blood T cell repertoires in COVID-19. Study at large: PBMCs, B-cell-depleted T cells, or T cells provided the cDNA or gDNA that made up the material.

Assay: immunoSEQ multiplex PCR; the TCRdb copy retains only in-frame clones and omits some. The sample includes hundreds of thousands of clones, about four fifths seen only once; the top ten take about 2.7%. Trimming removed 4 bases from V and 0 bases from J, with 18 bases in between. Germline loops: CDR1 MNHEY, CDR2 SMNVEV (reference sequence). The CDR3 is 18 amino acids. This clonotype originated in a woman aged 40 to 55 with active or convalescent COVID-19. The V call is TRBV27, the J call TRBJ1-4; D is perhaps TRBD1 (5 bases). The sequenced sample consisted of peripheral blood. CDR3 sequence reads: CASSWGLGAEPTNEKLFF. In nucleotides, the CDR3 is TGTGCCAGCAGTTGGGGCCTAGGAGCCGAACCAACTAATGAAAAACTGTTTTTT.